This is a list of T cell receptor beta chains from one sample in a study of OX40 agonist ivuxolimab in advanced cancers. The assay was immunoSEQ multiplex PCR, and TCRdb's table has in-frame clones only and misses some. This sample has around 70,000 clones; roughly 80% occur once, and the top ten carry around 2%. The specimen comprised CD4+ or CD8+ T cells sorted from blood, sampled in a trial of the OX40 agonist ivuxolimab. The origin of the receptors is an adult with an advanced solid tumor such as melanoma, head and neck, liver or kidney cancer. The CDR3 runs from the conserved cysteine through the conserved F or W. Fields, in order: V gene, D gene, clone size, J gene, CDR3 protein, CDR3 DNA. D genes are given only for firm matches. The size of a clone is reported for some rows only, either as once, few or many, or as a class for expanded clones.

v_gene: TRBV29-1
d_gene: TRBD1
abundance: .
j_gene: TRBJ1-1
CDR3aa: CSAGTGNTEAFF
CDR3nt: TGCAGCGCCGGGACAGGGAACACTGAAGCTTTCTTT

v_gene: TRBV27
d_gene: .
abundance: .
j_gene: TRBJ2-3
CDR3aa: CASRPLGLSTDTQYF
CDR3nt: TGTGCCAGCAGGCCTCTAGGCCTTAGCACAGATACGCAGTATTTT

v_gene: TRBV5-1
d_gene: .
abundance: .
j_gene: TRBJ1-2
CDR3aa: CASSPTTYGYTF
CDR3nt: TGCGCCAGCAGCCCAACAACCTATGGCTACACCTTC

v_gene: TRBV2
d_gene: .
abundance: .
j_gene: TRBJ2-7
CDR3aa: CASSRRQVRSSYEQYF
CDR3nt: TGTGCCAGCAGTCGGAGGCAGGTACGGAGCTCCTACGAGCAGTACTTC

v_gene: TRBV14
d_gene: TRBD1
abundance: .
j_gene: TRBJ2-7
CDR3aa: CASSRTQGARNEQYF
CDR3nt: TGTGCCAGCAGCCGGACGCAGGGGGCGCGTAACGAGCAGTACTTC

v_gene: TRBV19
d_gene: .
abundance: .
j_gene: TRBJ1-4
CDR3aa: CASSIVWGPNEKLFF
CDR3nt: TGTGCCAGTAGTATAGTTTGGGGCCCAAATGAAAAACTGTTTTTT

v_gene: TRBV4-3
d_gene: .
abundance: .
j_gene: TRBJ2-5
CDR3aa: CASSPLGATETQYF
CDR3nt: TGCGCCAGCAGCCCCCTCGGGGCCACGGAGACCCAGTACTTC

v_gene: TRBV4-1
d_gene: TRBD1
abundance: .
j_gene: TRBJ1-5
CDR3aa: CASSHRQGGKNQPQHF
CDR3nt: TGCGCCAGCAGCCATCGACAGGGGGGGAAAAATCAGCCCCAGCATTTT

v_gene: TRBV30
d_gene: .
abundance: .
j_gene: TRBJ1-4
CDR3aa: CAWKEGRERGKLFF
CDR3nt: TGTGCCTGGAAAGAGGGCAGGGAGAGGGGAAAACTGTTTTTT

v_gene: TRBV29-1
d_gene: TRBD1
abundance: .
j_gene: TRBJ1-1
CDR3aa: CSVGHRGTEAFF
CDR3nt: TGCAGCGTTGGGCACAGGGGCACTGAAGCTTTCTTT

v_gene: TRBV6-4
d_gene: .
abundance: .
j_gene: TRBJ1-1
CDR3aa: CASSQHSNTEAFF
CDR3nt: TGTGCCAGCAGCCAGCATTCGAACACTGAAGCTTTCTTT

v_gene: TRBV28
d_gene: .
abundance: once
j_gene: TRBJ2-3
CDR3aa: CASSTSGTDTQYF
CDR3nt: TGTGCCAGCAGTACCTCCGGGACAGATACGCAGTATTTT

v_gene: TRBV5-1
d_gene: TRBD2
abundance: .
j_gene: TRBJ2-7
CDR3aa: CASSYSGTSGEQYF
CDR3nt: TGCGCCAGCAGCTACTCCGGGACTAGCGGCGAGCAGTACTTC

v_gene: TRBV11-2
d_gene: .
abundance: .
j_gene: TRBJ2-7
CDR3aa: CASSPWTGSYEQYF
CDR3nt: TGTGCCAGCAGCCCATGGACTGGCTCCTACGAGCAGTACTTC

v_gene: TRBV5-1
d_gene: .
abundance: .
j_gene: TRBJ1-6
CDR3aa: CASSLGAQGNSPLHF
CDR3nt: TGCGCCAGCAGCTTGGGAGCTCAGGGGAATTCACCCCTCCACTTT

v_gene: TRBV19
d_gene: TRBD1
abundance: .
j_gene: TRBJ1-5
CDR3aa: CASNIIQGGGQPQHF
CDR3nt: TGTGCCAGTAATATCATACAGGGGGGGGGTCAGCCCCAGCATTTT

v_gene: TRBV14
d_gene: .
abundance: .
j_gene: TRBJ1-1
CDR3aa: CASSPGGGGTEAFF
CDR3nt: TGTGCCAGCAGCCCCGGGGGTGGTGGGACTGAAGCTTTCTTT

v_gene: TRBV18
d_gene: TRBD1
abundance: .
j_gene: TRBJ2-7
CDR3aa: CASSPTGGYEQYF
CDR3nt: TGTGCCAGCTCACCGACAGGGGGCTACGAGCAGTACTTC

v_gene: TRBV9
d_gene: .
abundance: .
j_gene: TRBJ2-7
CDR3aa: CASSVAGGRYEQYF
CDR3nt: TGTGCCAGCAGCGTAGCGGGCGGCCGCTACGAGCAGTACTTC

v_gene: TRBV9
d_gene: TRBD1
abundance: once
j_gene: TRBJ1-3
CDR3aa: CASSQGAPGNTIYF
CDR3nt: TGTGCCAGCAGTCAGGGGGCGCCTGGAAACACCATATATTTT

v_gene: TRBV11-2
d_gene: TRBD2
abundance: .
j_gene: TRBJ2-1
CDR3aa: CASSLVGPSGGDNEQFF
CDR3nt: TGTGCCAGCAGCTTAGTTGGGCCTAGCGGGGGAGACAATGAGCAGTTCTTC

v_gene: TRBV28
d_gene: .
abundance: .
j_gene: TRBJ1-5
CDR3aa: CASSLRGDNQPQHF
CDR3nt: TGTGCCAGCAGTTTAAGGGGAGACAATCAGCCCCAGCATTTT

v_gene: TRBV11-3
d_gene: .
abundance: .
j_gene: TRBJ1-1
CDR3aa: CASSLEAQGTEAFF
CDR3nt: TGTGCCAGCAGCTTAGAGGCTCAGGGTACAGAAGCTTTCTTT

v_gene: TRBV5-1
d_gene: TRBD1
abundance: .
j_gene: TRBJ1-2
CDR3aa: CASSSRQGGSYGYTF
CDR3nt: TGCGCCAGCAGCTCAAGACAGGGGGGGAGCTATGGCTACACCTTC

v_gene: TRBV18
d_gene: TRBD1
abundance: few
j_gene: TRBJ1-2
CDR3aa: CASSRQGDGYTF
CDR3nt: TGTGCCAGCTCACGACAGGGTGATGGCTACACCTTC

v_gene: TRBV7-2
d_gene: .
abundance: .
j_gene: TRBJ1-5
CDR3aa: CASSLTPTGVSNQPQHF
CDR3nt: TGTGCCAGCAGCTTAACACCGACAGGAGTTAGCAATCAGCCCCAGCATTTT

v_gene: TRBV7-9
d_gene: .
abundance: once
j_gene: TRBJ2-7
CDR3aa: CASSSRTVTYEQYF
CDR3nt: TGTGCCAGCAGCTCGAGGACGGTGACCTACGAGCAGTACTTC

v_gene: TRBV15
d_gene: TRBD1
abundance: .
j_gene: TRBJ2-7
CDR3aa: CATSRTGTGYEQYF
CDR3nt: TGTGCCACCAGCCGGACAGGGACGGGCTACGAGCAGTACTTC

v_gene: TRBV6-1
d_gene: .
abundance: .
j_gene: TRBJ2-3
CDR3aa: CAIRPEGTDTQYF
CDR3nt: TGTGCCATCCGCCCGGAGGGCACAGATACGCAGTATTTT

v_gene: TRBV2
d_gene: .
abundance: .
j_gene: TRBJ2-3
CDR3aa: CASSEGSGDTQYF
CDR3nt: TGTGCCAGCAGTGAGGGGAGTGGAGATACGCAGTATTTT

v_gene: TRBV6-1
d_gene: .
abundance: .
j_gene: TRBJ2-7
CDR3aa: CASSEVATYYEQYF
CDR3nt: TGTGCCAGCAGTGAAGTGGCTACCTACTACGAGCAGTACTTC

v_gene: TRBV28
d_gene: .
abundance: .
j_gene: TRBJ1-4
CDR3aa: CASITLGSTNEKLFF
CDR3nt: TGTGCCAGCATTACTTTGGGGTCAACTAATGAAAAACTGTTTTTT

v_gene: TRBV6-6
d_gene: TRBD1
abundance: .
j_gene: TRBJ2-7
CDR3aa: CASRQGSVQNEQYF
CDR3nt: TGTGCCAGCAGACAGGGGTCTGTTCAAAACGAGCAGTACTTC

v_gene: TRBV10-1
d_gene: .
abundance: .
j_gene: TRBJ2-5
CDR3aa: CASSEKMGQGPEAQYF
CDR3nt: TGCGCCAGCAGTGAAAAGATGGGTCAGGGTCCGGAGGCCCAGTACTTC